The 14 T cell receptor beta chains below were found in one sample sequenced in a study of human CD8 memory T cell subsets. Researchers made TCR beta libraries via UMI-labeled 5' RACE. TCRdb processed the 5' RACE reads again and assigns one entry to each CDR3 protein, with no DNA. This sample's clone table lists under 8,000 distinct CDR3 sequences. What was sequenced was CD8+ stem-like memory T cells (TSCM and TCM) sorted from PBMCs. The subset is: stem-like memory CD8 T cells (TSTEM), CCR7+ PD-1- TIGIT-. Receptors were obtained from a human donor in good health.

This clonotype is medium-sized (0.01 to 0.1%) by frequency. CDR3 sequence: CSASGTGYTGELFF. V usage is TRBV20-1 and J usage is TRBJ2-2; the D gene TCRdb calls, TRBD1, cannot be checked with no DNA. CDR1 DFQATT and CDR2 SNEGSKA come from the germline V gene (reference sequence). The CDR3 sequence is 14 residues long.

The J gene is TRBJ2-7, the V gene TRBV12-3 or TRBV12-4; TCRdb proposes TRBD1, but this gene call is untestable without DNA. CDR3 length equals 15 residues. This CDR3 is CASSPRQTHLGEQYF.

The V and J genes are TRBV7-2 and TRBJ2-1; TCRdb proposes TRBD2, but this gene call is untestable without DNA. The CDR3 has 14 amino acids. Germline loops: CDR1 SGHTA, CDR2 FQGNSA. The CDR3 sequence: CASSYFAGFGEQFF.

This chain links TRBV20-1 with TRBJ2-7; no DNA is available, so the TRBD2 call from TCRdb remains unchecked. Germline lookup yields CDR1 DFQATT and CDR2 SNEGSKA (reference sequence). The CDR3 loop spans 13 amino acids. The CDR3 region is CSGSRGGRYEQYF.

This sequence joins TRBV2 and TRBJ2-2; the TCRdb D gene call, TRBD1, has no DNA to confirm it. CDR3 size: 13 residues. Germline V lookup: CDR1 SNHLY, CDR2 FYNNEI. The chain's CDR3 is CASNDGGPGELFF.

CDR3 residues: CASSDHPGTHRYYGYTF. The genes are TRBV10-2 and TRBJ1-2; TCRdb returns TRBD1, unconfirmable since there is no DNA. This CDR3 has 17 residues. Germline values: CDR1 WSHSY, CDR2 SAAADI.

The rearrangement uses TRBV5-4 and TRBJ1-1; there is no DNA to check the TCRdb D call of TRBD1. The CDR3 contains 16 residues. Germline lookup yields CDR1 SGHNT and CDR2 YYREEE (reference sequence). CDR3 loop: CASSILQGRSDTEAFF.

The chain recombines TRBV20-1 with TRBJ2-7; TCRdb designates TRBD2, a call that cannot be tested without DNA. CDR1 DFQATT and CDR2 SNEGSKA come from the germline V gene (reference sequence). The CDR3 extends over 17 amino acids. This CDR3 reads CSARDGSGARSSYEQYF.

The V and J genes are TRBV28 and TRBJ2-7; TCRdb proposes TRBD1, but this gene call is untestable without DNA. Germline V gene data show CDR1 as MDHEN and CDR2 as SYDVKM. The length of the CDR3 is 14 residues. CDR3: CASSTRTGDYEQYF.

The V and J genes are TRBV30 and TRBJ1-1. Germline assignment: CDR1 GTSNPN and CDR2 SVGIG (reference sequence). The CDR3 has 11 amino acids. CDR3 region: CAGWGSTEAFF.

The chain joins TRBV28 to TRBJ1-5; TCRdb indicates TRBD1, and absent DNA this call remains unverified. The CDR3 sequence is 15 residues long. Germline CDR1 reads MDHEN; CDR2 reads SYDVKM. This CDR3 is CASSLLGQGGQPQHF.

The chain has TRBV13 and TRBJ2-1. The CDR3 is 11 amino acids. Per germline, CDR1 PRHDT and CDR2 FYEKMQ (reference sequence). The CDR3 reads CASSLGAEQFF.

Considering frequency, this clonotype is medium-sized (0.01 to 0.1%). The gene calls are TRBV10-1 and TRBJ2-7; checking the TCRdb D call of TRBD2 is not possible without DNA. Germline V gene sequence: CDR1 WNHNN, CDR2 SYGVQD (reference sequence). The CDR3 loop spans 17 amino acids. The chain's CDR3 is CASSRVSGTSVSYEQYF.

This CDR3 is CSGLPGQMNTEAFF. The chain combines TRBV20-1 with TRBJ1-1; the D gene TCRdb calls, TRBD1, cannot be checked with no DNA. This CDR3 comprises 14 residues. Per the germline V gene, CDR1 is DFQATT and CDR2 is SNEGSKA (reference sequence).